A single sample is the source of the 30 T cell receptor beta chains below, sequenced in a study of blood T cells in healthy people across ages. For the second PCR, which ran for about 6 to 11 cycles, a sample-barcoded 5' primer and a J-beta primer mix were used. TCRdb independently ran MiXCR on the 5' RACE reads; one entry per CDR3 protein. The data contain roughly 2 million distinct CDR3 sequences, 49% of them singletons. Sequenced input: blood. These receptors were collected from a woman in her forties in good health.

There are many counts of this clonotype. V and J are TRBV29-1 and TRBJ2-6; unclear D gene. V was trimmed by 0 bases and J by 1 base, leaving 4 bases between them. CDR1 and CDR2 from the germline V gene are SQVTM and ANQGSEA. The CDR3 has 14 amino acids. CDR3 sequence reads: CSVEEQSGANVLTF. The DNA of the CDR3 is TGCAGCGTTGAAGAGCAGTCTGGGGCCAACGTCCTGACTTTC.

Comments on this clonotype: This could be a read error, since a much larger clone is one nucleotide away. The chain employs TRBV10-3 and TRBJ2-5; D uncertain. This CDR3 comprises 15 residues. V was cut by 3 bases and J by 1 base, with 12 bases left in between. CDR1 ENHRY and CDR2 SYGVKD come from the germline V gene. CDR3: CAISDCPVSQETQYF. Written as DNA, the CDR3 is TGTGCCATCAGTGATTGTCCCGTATCCCAAGAGACCCAGTACTTC.

The chain has TRBV5-4 and TRBJ1-2; TRBD1 matches at 10 bases. The CDR3 length is 15 residues. Trimming took 4 bases from V and 3 from J; bases not matched to a gene: 6. CDR1 is SGHNT, CDR2 YYREEE, per germline (reference sequence). CDR3 sequence (DNA): TGTGCCAGCAGCACTCGACAGGGGGCGTACTATGGCTACACCTTC. This sequence encodes CASSTRQGAYYGYTF. Variable domain in full (rest from reference TRBV5-4 and TRBJ1-2): ETGVTQSPTHLIKTRGQQVTLRCSSQSGHNTVSWYQQALGQGPQFIFQYYREEENGRGNFPPRFSGLQFPNYSSELNVNALELDDSALYLCASSTRQGAYYGYTFGSGTRLTVV.

This chain links TRBV6-2 or TRBV6-3 with TRBJ2-1; 8 nucleotides agree with TRBD2. The V gene's germline CDR1 is MNHEY and CDR2 SVGEGT. V lost 6 bases and J lost 3; bases outside the gene matches: 10. The CDR3 length is 16 residues. The CDR3 here is CASSDPRGGIYNEQFF. The CDR3 region has the DNA TGTGCCAGCAGCGACCCTCGGGGGGGGATCTACAATGAGCAGTTCTTC.

This clonotype has just a few counts. The chain carries TRBV29-1 and TRBJ1-2, with 8 bases that match TRBD1. The V and J ends lost 7 bases and 6 bases, in that order; junction bases with no gene match: 10. Germline V gene lookup returns CDR1 SQVTM and CDR2 ANQGSEA. The CDR3 spans 13 residues. The CDR3: CSAPPGQGDGYTF. CDR3 in DNA: TGCAGCGCTCCTCCTGGACAGGGAGATGGCTACACCTTC.

The genes are TRBV6-1 and TRBJ1-6; no firm D call. V gave up 1 base and J gave up 7 bases, with 5 bases separating them. The germline V gene encodes CDR1 MNHNS and CDR2 SASEGT. The CDR3 is 13 amino acids. The CDR3 sequence: CASSEDWNSPLHF. DNA for the CDR3: TGTGCCAGCAGTGAAGACTGGAATTCACCCCTCCACTTT.

The chain combines TRBV12-3 or TRBV12-4 with TRBJ2-7, with 9 nucleotides matching TRBD1. V was pared by 7 bases and J by 0 bases, with 7 bases of the junction left unmatched. CDR3 length equals 15 residues. The CDR3 DNA reads TGTGCCAGCACCAAGGACAGGGGTTTCTCCTACGAGCAGTACTTC. Translating it yields CASTKDRGFSYEQYF.

The CDR3 region is CASTQTGQVSYEQYF. CDR3 bases: TGTGCCAGCACCCAGACGGGACAGGTCTCCTACGAGCAGTACTTC. This chain joins TRBV6-2 or TRBV6-3 and TRBJ2-7; TRBD1 aligns across 8 bases. V lost 7 bases to trimming and J lost 0 bases; unmatched junction nucleotides: 8. Germline CDR1 MNHEY, CDR2 SVGEGT. The CDR3 is made up of 15 amino acids.

The chain is built from TRBV10-3 and TRBJ2-3; tentatively, D is TRBD1 (5 bases). Germline CDR1 reads ENHRY; CDR2 reads SYGVKD. V was clipped by 4 bases and J by 2 bases, with 7 bases between them. The CDR3 contains 13 residues. Here the CDR3 DNA reads TGTGCCATCAGTGGACAGAACACAGATACGCAGTATTTT. Protein: CAISGQNTDTQYF.

This rearrangement joins TRBV20-1 to TRBJ1-5; D not resolved. Germline V lookup: CDR1 DFQATT, CDR2 SNEGSKA (reference sequence). The CDR3 consists of 16 residues. V lost 1 base and J 2 bases, leaving 15 bases between the germline ends. The CDR3 DNA reads TGCAGTGCTAGAGCATGGGCGCTAAAGGGCAATCAGCCCCAGCATTTT. Its translation: CSARAWALKGNQPQHF.

Turning to this clonotype: A read error may produce the germline difference seen at one junction end. This chain links TRBV5-6 with TRBJ2-4; 7 bases are a match to TRBD1. The end of the DNA fits TRBJ2-7 better, so the J call may be wrong. Germline CDR1 reads SGHDT; CDR2 reads YYEEEE. The CDR3 contains 14 residues. As DNA, the CDR3 is TGCGCCAGCAGCTTCGTACAGGGGACCTACGAGCAGTACTTC. This encodes CASSFVQGTYEQYF.

The sample holds a few counts of this clonotype. V and J are TRBV27 and TRBJ1-2; maybe TRBD1 (6 bases). Germline CDR1 reads MNHEY; CDR2 reads SMNVEV (reference sequence). Trimming shortened V by 0 bases and J by 6 bases, and 8 bases separated the two germline ends. This CDR3 is built from 13 residues. CDR3 nucleotides: TGTGCCAGCAGTTTATCCAGGGGCGATGGCTACACCTTC. It specifies CASSLSRGDGYTF.

This clonotype turned up a few times. The chain couples TRBV20-1 to TRBJ2-1, with TRBD2 matching over 8 bases. The CDR3 covers 15 residues. Trimming took 5 bases from V and 4 from J; bases not matched to a gene: 10. Germline values: CDR1 DFQATT, CDR2 SNEGSKA (reference sequence). CDR3 coding DNA: TGCAGTGCTCCCAGGCTAGCGGGTCCTTACAATGAGCAGTTCTTC. This translates into CSAPRLAGPYNEQFF.

The V and J genes are TRBV4-2 and TRBJ2-6; tentative D call: TRBD2 (5 bases). Germline V gene data show CDR1 as LGHNA and CDR2 as YNFKEQ. V was cut by 4 bases and J by 1 base, with 11 bases left in between. This CDR3 spans 16 amino acids. This CDR3 reads CASSRSLASGANVLTF. The CDR3 bases are TGTGCCAGCAGCCGCTCGCTAGCTTCTGGGGCCAACGTCCTGACTTTC.

The V and J genes are TRBV6-1 and TRBJ1-5; the match to TRBD1 covers 7 bases. Germline trimming cut 3 bases from V and 4 bases from J; bases unmatched to any gene: 9. The V gene's germline CDR1 is MNHNS and CDR2 SASEGT. This CDR3 spans 16 amino acids. CDR3 protein: CASSDSRTGRNQPQHF. In DNA, the CDR3 is TGTGCCAGCAGTGATTCCCGGACAGGCAGGAATCAGCCCCAGCATTTT.

This clonotype showed up many times. This sequence joins TRBV5-1 and TRBJ1-2, with 7 bases that match TRBD1. The junction had 3 bases not matched to a gene; V was cut back by 0 bases and J by 4 bases. The CDR3 runs 14 residues. CDR1 is SGHRS and CDR2 is YFSETQ in the germline V gene. The chain's CDR3 is CASSLGQGSYGYTF. CDR3 in DNA: TGCGCCAGCAGCTTGGGACAGGGAAGCTATGGCTACACCTTC.

This chain uses TRBV5-6 with TRBJ1-2, with D maybe TRBD1 (6 bases). Trimming shortened V by 4 bases and J by 4 bases, and 17 bases separated the two germline ends. The CDR3 contains 15 residues. Germline lookup yields CDR1 SGHDT and CDR2 YYEEEE. CDR3 residues: CASSLLTTGPYGYTF. The CDR3 DNA sequence: TGTGCCAGCAGCCTACTTACGACAGGACCCTATGGCTACACCTTC.

This chain connects TRBV7-2 to TRBJ1-2, with D tentatively TRBD1 (5 bases). CDR1 and CDR2 (germline): SGHTA, FQGNSA. The CDR3 totals 12 residues. The V and J ends lost 2 bases and 13 bases respectively, with 14 bases between them. The chain's CDR3 is CASSLQLGGFTF. The CDR3 nucleotides read TGTGCCAGCAGCTTACAACTTGGGGGTTTCACCTTC.

As to this clonotype: This may be a read error, as it is one base from a much larger clone. The chain couples TRBV4-1 to TRBJ2-5; 8 nucleotides agree with TRBD2. The J call may not be correct, given that the DNA end is closer to TRBJ2-7. Germline CDR1 MGHRA, CDR2 YSYEKL. This CDR3 has 15 residues. The CDR3 sequence is CASGQERVAGNEQYF. Written as DNA, the CDR3 is TGCGCCAGCGGCCAAGAAAGAGTAGCGGGGAACGAGCAGTACTTC.

This clonotype was picked up a small number of times. The V call is TRBV28, the J call TRBJ2-7; D remains ambiguous. CDR3 length: 16 amino acids. Trimming stripped 7 bases from V and 0 bases from J, with 19 bases between. Looked up from germline, CDR1 is MDHEN and CDR2 is SYDVKM. The CDR3 sequence: CASTQHGAQGSYEQYF. The CDR3 bases are TGTGCCAGCACCCAACACGGAGCCCAAGGCTCCTACGAGCAGTACTTC.

This chain joins TRBV6-2 or TRBV6-3 and TRBJ2-7; D possibly matches TRBD1 or TRBD2 (6 bases each). This CDR3 has 11 residues. Germline V lookup: CDR1 MNHEY, CDR2 SVGEGT. The V and J ends lost 7 bases and 7 bases respectively, with 11 bases between them. The CDR3 sequence: CASKQGGEQYF. CDR3 sequence (DNA): TGTGCCAGCAAACAGGGAGGTGAGCAGTACTTC.

This clonotype was counted between two and nine times. V gene TRBV28 combines with J gene TRBJ2-3; D is perhaps TRBD1 (5 bases). The germline V gene has CDR1 MDHEN and CDR2 SYDVKM. The CDR3 spans 16 residues. V was pared by 2 bases and J by 1 base, with 13 bases between. This chain's CDR3 is CASSLAGKIGTDTQYF. CDR3 DNA: TGTGCCAGCAGTTTAGCAGGGAAAATTGGCACAGATACGCAGTATTTT.

V usage is TRBV12-3 or TRBV12-4 and J usage is TRBJ1-2; D call uncertain. The CDR3 has 14 residues. Trimming took 6 bases from V and 5 from J, leaving 16 bases between them. CDR3 bases: TGTGCCAGCAGGACGAGAAACACGTTTTATGGCTACACCTTC. Protein: CASRTRNTFYGYTF.

This clonotype was recorded once. The J gene is TRBJ1-2, the V gene TRBV19; tentatively, D is TRBD1 (6 bases). Germline V gene data show CDR1 as LNHDA and CDR2 as SQIVND (reference sequence). This CDR3 is built from 14 residues. V was clipped by 0 bases and J by 2 bases, with 7 bases between them. CDR3 coding DNA: TGTGCCAGTAGTATAGACGGACAGAACTATGGCTACACCTTC. This gives the protein CASSIDGQNYGYTF.

This chain joins TRBV7-2 and TRBJ2-6, with D unresolved. The CDR3 has 16 amino acids. Between the trimmed V and J ends, which lost 3 bases and 0 bases, there was a span of 9 bases. Germline-derived CDR1 and CDR2 are SGHTA and FQGNSA. The DNA for the CDR3 is TGTACCAGCAGCTTGAAGCCCGCCTCTGGGGCCAACGTCCTGACTTTC. Translating gives CTSSLKPASGANVLTF.

Comment on this clonotype: The junction does not match germline at one end; this may be a read error. The V gene is TRBV7-9, the J gene TRBJ2-4; D might be TRBD1 (6 bases). The V gene's germline CDR1 is SEHNR and CDR2 FQNEAQ (reference sequence). This CDR3 has 14 residues. For the CDR3, the DNA is TGTTCCAGCAGCTTGGACAGCTCTAAAAACATTCAGTACTTC. Its protein is CSSSLDSSKNIQYF.

V is TRBV27 and J is TRBJ2-1; D is unresolved. V was cut by 3 bases and J by 10 bases, with 7 bases left in between. Germline V lookup: CDR1 MNHEY, CDR2 SMNVEV (reference sequence). The CDR3 spans 11 residues. The CDR3 loop is CASSFLSEQFF. The DNA of the CDR3 is TGTGCCAGCAGTTTCCTAAGCGAGCAGTTCTTC.

This chain joins TRBV6-6 and TRBJ2-7; perhaps TRBD1 as D (7 bases). The CDR3 runs 16 residues. Germline V lookup: CDR1 MNHNY, CDR2 SVGAGI (reference sequence). V lost 2 bases and J lost 0, with 14 bases in between. The CDR3 sequence: CASSYEGARGSYEQYF. As DNA, the CDR3 is TGTGCCAGCAGTTACGAGGGGGCGCGGGGCTCCTACGAGCAGTACTTC.

In its sample, this clonotype was seen a few times. The chain combines TRBV7-2 with TRBJ1-1; D perhaps matches TRBD1 (5 bases). CDR1 is SGHTA, CDR2 FQGNSA, per germline. The CDR3 length is 13 residues. Between the trimmed V and J ends, which lost 5 bases and 1 base, there was a span of 8 bases. The chain's CDR3 is CASSVGQNTEAFF. For the CDR3, the DNA is TGTGCCAGCAGCGTAGGACAGAACACTGAAGCTTTCTTT.

This chain connects TRBV6-6 to TRBJ1-5; D remains unclear. Trimming cost V 6 bases and J 6 bases, with 9 bases left between them. This CDR3 has 12 residues. The germline V gene has CDR1 MNHNY and CDR2 SVGAGI (reference sequence). CDR3 nucleotides: TGTGCCAGCAGGCCTCAGGCTCAGCCCCAGCATTTT. It is translated as CASRPQAQPQHF.